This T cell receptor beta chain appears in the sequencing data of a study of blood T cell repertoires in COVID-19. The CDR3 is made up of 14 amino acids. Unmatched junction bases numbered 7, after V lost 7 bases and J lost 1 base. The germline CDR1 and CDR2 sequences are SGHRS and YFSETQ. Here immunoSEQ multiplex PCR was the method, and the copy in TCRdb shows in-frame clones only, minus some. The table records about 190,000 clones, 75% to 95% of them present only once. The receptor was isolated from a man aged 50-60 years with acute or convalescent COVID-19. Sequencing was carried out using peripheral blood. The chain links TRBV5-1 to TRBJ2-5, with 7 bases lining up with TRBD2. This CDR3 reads CASGRGNLQETQYF. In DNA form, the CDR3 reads TGCGCCAGCGGGCGGGGGAACCTCCAAGAGACCCAGTACTTC.